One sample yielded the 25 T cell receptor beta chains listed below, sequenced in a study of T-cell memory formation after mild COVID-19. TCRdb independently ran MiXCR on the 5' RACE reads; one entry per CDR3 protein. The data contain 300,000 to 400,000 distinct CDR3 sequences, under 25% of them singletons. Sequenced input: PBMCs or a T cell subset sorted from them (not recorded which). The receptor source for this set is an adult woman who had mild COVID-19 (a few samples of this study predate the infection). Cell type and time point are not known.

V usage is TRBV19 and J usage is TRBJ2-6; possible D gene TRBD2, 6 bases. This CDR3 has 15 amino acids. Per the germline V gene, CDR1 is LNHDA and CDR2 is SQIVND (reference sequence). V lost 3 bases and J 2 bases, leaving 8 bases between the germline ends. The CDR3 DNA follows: TGTGCCAGTAGTATTTGGGGGGCTGGGGCCAACGTCCTGACTTTC. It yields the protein CASSIWGAGANVLTF.

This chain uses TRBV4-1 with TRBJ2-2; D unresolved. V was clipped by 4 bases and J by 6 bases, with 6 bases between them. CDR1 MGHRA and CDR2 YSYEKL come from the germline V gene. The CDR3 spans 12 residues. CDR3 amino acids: CASSLEPGELFF. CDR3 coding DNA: TGCGCCAGCAGCCTCGAGCCCGGGGAGCTGTTTTTT.

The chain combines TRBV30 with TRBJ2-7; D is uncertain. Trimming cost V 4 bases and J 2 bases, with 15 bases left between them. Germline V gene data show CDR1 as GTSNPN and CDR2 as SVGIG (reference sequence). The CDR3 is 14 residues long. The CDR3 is CAWIKSNYAYEQYF. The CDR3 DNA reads TGTGCCTGGATTAAGAGTAATTATGCCTACGAGCAGTACTTC.

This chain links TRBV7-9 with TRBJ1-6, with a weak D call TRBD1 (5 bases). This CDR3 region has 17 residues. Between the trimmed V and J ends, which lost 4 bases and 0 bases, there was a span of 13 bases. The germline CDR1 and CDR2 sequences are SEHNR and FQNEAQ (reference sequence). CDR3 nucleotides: TGTGCCAGCAGCTGGGGGTCGGCCGGCTCCTATAATTCACCCCTCCACTTT. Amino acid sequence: CASSWGSAGSYNSPLHF.

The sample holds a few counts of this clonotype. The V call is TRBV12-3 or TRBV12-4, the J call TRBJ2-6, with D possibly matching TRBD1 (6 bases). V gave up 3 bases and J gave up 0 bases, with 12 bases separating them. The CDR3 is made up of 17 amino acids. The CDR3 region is CASSLVRGPSGANVLTF. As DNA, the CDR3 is TGTGCCAGCAGTTTGGTCAGGGGTCCCTCTGGGGCCAACGTCCTGACTTTC.

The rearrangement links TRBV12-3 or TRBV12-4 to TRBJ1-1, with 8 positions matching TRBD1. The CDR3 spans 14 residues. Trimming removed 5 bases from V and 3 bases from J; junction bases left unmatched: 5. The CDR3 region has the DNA TGTGCCAGCAGTCCACAGGGGGGGCACACTGAAGCTTTCTTT. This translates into CASSPQGGHTEAFF.

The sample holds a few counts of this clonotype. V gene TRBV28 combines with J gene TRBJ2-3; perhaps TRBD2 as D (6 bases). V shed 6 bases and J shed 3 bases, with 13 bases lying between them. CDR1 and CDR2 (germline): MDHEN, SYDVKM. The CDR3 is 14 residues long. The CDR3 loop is CASSPGGVTDTQYF. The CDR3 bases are TGTGCCAGCAGCCCGGGCGGGGTTACAGATACGCAGTATTTT.

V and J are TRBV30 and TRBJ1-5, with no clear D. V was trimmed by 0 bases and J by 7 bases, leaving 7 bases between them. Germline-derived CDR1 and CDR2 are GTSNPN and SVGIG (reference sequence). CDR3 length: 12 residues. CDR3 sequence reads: CAWSVEEQPQHF. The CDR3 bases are TGTGCCTGGAGTGTGGAGGAGCAGCCCCAGCATTTT.

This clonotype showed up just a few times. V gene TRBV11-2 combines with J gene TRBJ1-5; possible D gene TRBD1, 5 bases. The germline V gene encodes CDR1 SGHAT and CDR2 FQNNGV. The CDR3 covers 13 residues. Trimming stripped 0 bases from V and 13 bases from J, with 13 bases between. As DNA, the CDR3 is TGTGCCAGCAGCTTAGACCCGGGGGGACTACAGCATTTT. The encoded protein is CASSLDPGGLQHF.

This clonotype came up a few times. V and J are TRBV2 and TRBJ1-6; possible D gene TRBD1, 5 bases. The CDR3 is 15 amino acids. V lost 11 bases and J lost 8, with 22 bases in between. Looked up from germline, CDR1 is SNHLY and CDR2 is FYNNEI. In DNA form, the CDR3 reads TGTGCCGGACGGCTGATGCAGGGCGGGGATTCACCCCTCCACTTT. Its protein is CAGRLMQGGDSPLHF. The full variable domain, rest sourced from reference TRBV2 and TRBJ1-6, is EPEVTQTPSHQVTQMGQEVILRCVPISNHLYFYWYRQILGQKVEFLVSFYNNEISEKSEIFDDQFSVERPDGSNFTLKIRSTKLEDSAMYFCAGRLMQGGDSPLHFGNGTRLTVT.

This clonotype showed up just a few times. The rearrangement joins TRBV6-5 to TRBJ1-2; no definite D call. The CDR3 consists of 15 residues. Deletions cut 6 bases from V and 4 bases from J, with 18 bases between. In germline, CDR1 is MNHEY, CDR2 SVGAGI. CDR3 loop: CASSEDRLWGYGYTF. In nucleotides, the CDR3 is TGTGCCAGCAGCGAGGACCGCCTATGGGGCTATGGCTACACCTTC.

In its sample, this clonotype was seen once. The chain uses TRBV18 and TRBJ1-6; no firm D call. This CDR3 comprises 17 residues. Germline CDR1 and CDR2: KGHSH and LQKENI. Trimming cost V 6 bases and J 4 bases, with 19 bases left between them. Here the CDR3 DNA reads TGTGCCAGCTCCTTACAAAGGAGGGCGTCTTATAATTCACCCCTCCACTTT. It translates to CASSLQRRASYNSPLHF.

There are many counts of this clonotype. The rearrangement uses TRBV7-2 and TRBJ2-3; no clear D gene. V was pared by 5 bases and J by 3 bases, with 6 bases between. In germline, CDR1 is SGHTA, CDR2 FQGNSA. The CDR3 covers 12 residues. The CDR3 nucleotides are TGTGCCAGCAGCGATTATACAGATACGCAGTATTTT. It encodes CASSDYTDTQYF.

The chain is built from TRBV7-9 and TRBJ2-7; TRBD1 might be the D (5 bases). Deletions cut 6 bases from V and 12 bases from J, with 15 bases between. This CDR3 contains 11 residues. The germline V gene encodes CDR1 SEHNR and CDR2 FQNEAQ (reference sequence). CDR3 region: CASRGPKGRYF. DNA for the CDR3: TGTGCCAGCAGGGGGCCTAAAGGGCGGTACTTC. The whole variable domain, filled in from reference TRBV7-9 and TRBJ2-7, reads DTGVSQNPRHKITKRGQNVTFRCDPISEHNRLYWYRQTLGQGPEFLTYFQNEAQLEKSRLLSDRFSAERPKGSFSTLEIQRTEQGDSAMYLCASRGPKGRYFGPGTRLTVT.

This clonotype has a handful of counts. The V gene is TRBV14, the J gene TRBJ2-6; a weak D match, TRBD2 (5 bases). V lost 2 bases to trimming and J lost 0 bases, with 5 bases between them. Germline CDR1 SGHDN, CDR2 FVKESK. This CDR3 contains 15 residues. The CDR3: CASSQRGSGANVLTF. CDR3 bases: TGTGCCAGCAGCCAACGGGGCTCTGGGGCCAACGTCCTGACTTTC.

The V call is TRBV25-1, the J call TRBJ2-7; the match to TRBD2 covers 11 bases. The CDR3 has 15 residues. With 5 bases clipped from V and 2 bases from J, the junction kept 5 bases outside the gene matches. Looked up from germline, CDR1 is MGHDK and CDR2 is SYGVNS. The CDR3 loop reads CASSPLAGGPYEQYF. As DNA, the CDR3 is TGTGCCAGCAGTCCCCTAGCGGGAGGTCCCTACGAGCAGTACTTC.

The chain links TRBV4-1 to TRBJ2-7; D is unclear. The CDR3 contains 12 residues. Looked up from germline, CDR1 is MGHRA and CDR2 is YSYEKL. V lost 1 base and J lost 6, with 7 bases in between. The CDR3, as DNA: TGCGCCAGCAGCCAAGTCGGTGGCGAGCAGTACTTC. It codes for CASSQVGGEQYF.

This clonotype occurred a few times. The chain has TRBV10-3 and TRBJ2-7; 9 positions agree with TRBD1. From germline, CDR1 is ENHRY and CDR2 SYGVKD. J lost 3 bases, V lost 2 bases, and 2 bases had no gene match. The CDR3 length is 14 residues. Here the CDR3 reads CAISETGGNYEQYF. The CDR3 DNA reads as TGTGCCATCAGTGAGACAGGGGGCAACTACGAGCAGTACTTC.

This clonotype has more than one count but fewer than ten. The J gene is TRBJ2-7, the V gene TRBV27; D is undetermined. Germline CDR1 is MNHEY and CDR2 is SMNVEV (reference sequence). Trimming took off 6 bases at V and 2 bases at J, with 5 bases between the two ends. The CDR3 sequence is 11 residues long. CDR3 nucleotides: TGTGCCAGCAGAAACGCCTACGAGCAGTACTTC. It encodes CASRNAYEQYF.

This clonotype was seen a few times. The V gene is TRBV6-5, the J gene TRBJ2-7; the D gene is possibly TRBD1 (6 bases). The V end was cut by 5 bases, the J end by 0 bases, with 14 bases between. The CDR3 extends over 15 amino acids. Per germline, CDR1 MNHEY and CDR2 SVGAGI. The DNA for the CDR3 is TGTGCCAGCAGTACCACAGGGATGAGCTCCTACGAGCAGTACTTC. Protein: CASSTTGMSSYEQYF.

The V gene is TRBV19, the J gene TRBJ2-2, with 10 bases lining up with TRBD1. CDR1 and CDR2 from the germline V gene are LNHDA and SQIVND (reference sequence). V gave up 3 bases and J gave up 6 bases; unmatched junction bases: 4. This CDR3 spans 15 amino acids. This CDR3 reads CASSIGQGVPGELFF. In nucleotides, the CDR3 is TGTGCCAGTAGTATTGGACAGGGGGTCCCCGGGGAGCTGTTTTTT.

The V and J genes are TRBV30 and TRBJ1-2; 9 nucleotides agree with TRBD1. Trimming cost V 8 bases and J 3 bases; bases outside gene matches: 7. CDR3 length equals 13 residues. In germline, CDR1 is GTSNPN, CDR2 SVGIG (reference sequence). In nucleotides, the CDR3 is TGTGCCACCGGGACAGGGAATCACTATGGCTACACCTTC. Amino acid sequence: CATGTGNHYGYTF.

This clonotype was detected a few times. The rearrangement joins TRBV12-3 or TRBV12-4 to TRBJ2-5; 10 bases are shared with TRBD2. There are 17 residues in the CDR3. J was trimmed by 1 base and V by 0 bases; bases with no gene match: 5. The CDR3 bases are TGTGCCAGCAGTTTAGCGCTGGGACTAGCGAGCCAAGAGACCCAGTACTTC. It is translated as CASSLALGLASQETQYF.

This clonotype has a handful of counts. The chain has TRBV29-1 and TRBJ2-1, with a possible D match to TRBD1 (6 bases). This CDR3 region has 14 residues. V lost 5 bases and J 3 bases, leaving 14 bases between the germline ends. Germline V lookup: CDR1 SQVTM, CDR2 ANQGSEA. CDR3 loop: CSVLRDISYNEQFF. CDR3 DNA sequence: TGCAGCGTTCTACGGGACATAAGCTACAATGAGCAGTTCTTC.

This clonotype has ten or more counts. The CDR3 DNA is TGTGCCAGCAGCCAATCGGGAGACCGCTACAATGAGCAGTTCTTC. It encodes CASSQSGDRYNEQFF. The chain uses TRBV7-3 and TRBJ2-1; D is perhaps TRBD2 (6 bases). With 5 bases removed from V and 3 bases from J, the gap between germline ends came to 14 bases. The length of the CDR3 is 15 residues. Per the germline V gene, CDR1 is SGHTA and CDR2 is FQGTGA.